The present TCR beta chain was sequenced within a study of T cell repertoires in cytomegalovirus infection. On the study more broadly: Alongside well-studied HLA-B-restricted CMV epitopes, recently identified HLA-C-restricted CMV epitopes were also used. It can be stated that public TCR beta signatures indicated CMV infection as well as a matching HLA type.

TCRdb called the reads again in MiXCR, with one record for every CDR3 protein. Among about 830,000 distinct CDR3 sequences listed, 32% were seen once. On this clonotype itself: What it binds is unknown.

This sample comprised cultured CD8+ T cells from PBMCs, obtained from culture after CMV antigen stimulation. The TCR sequence derives from a human donor in good health (CMV status not recorded). Some clones in this sample may be carry-over from other donors' samples.

CDR3 in amino acids: CASSFDGQPNTEAFF. The CDR3 bases are TGTGCCAGCAGCTTCGACGGACAGCCCAACACTGAAGCTTTCTTT. The J gene is TRBJ1-1, the V gene TRBV5-6; possible D gene TRBD1, 6 bases. Per the germline V gene, CDR1 is SGHDT and CDR2 is YYEEEE. This CDR3 spans 15 amino acids. V was clipped by 2 bases and J by 2 bases, with 13 bases between them.